This T cell receptor beta chain was profiled in a study of blood T cell repertoires in COVID-19. Study-wide background: Sites across the United States, Italy and Spain contributed samples from acute and convalescent COVID-19. PBMCs, B-cell-depleted T cells, or T cells were the source of the cDNA or gDNA that made up the material.

In the authors' methods: Reference gene primer amplification gave estimated nucleated cell counts. Sequencing was performed with immunoSEQ multiplex PCR; in TCRdb, only in-frame clones are kept and a portion is missing. V, J and clone size are those of that table, while D and trimming were read from the DNA. The sample holds roughly 5,700 clones, 70% to 85% seen once. The V gene's germline CDR1 is MDHEN and CDR2 SYDVKM. V lost 10 bases, J lost 1 base, and 17 bases lay in between. The CDR3 is 14 amino acids. The receptor was derived from a human donor in a cohort sampled during active COVID-19. The sample comprised peripheral blood. The gene calls are TRBV28 and TRBJ2-7; possibly TRBD2 for D (7 bases). The CDR3 bases are TGTGCCACCTTTAAGGGGGGGAATTCCTACGAGCAGTACTTC. Translating it yields CATFKGGNSYEQYF.